The rows below give T cell receptor beta chains drawn from one sample of a study of T cell repertoires in cytomegalovirus infection. A single record per CDR3 protein comes from TCRdb applying MiXCR to the reads. The data contain around 750,000 distinct CDR3 sequences, about 30% of them seen just once; the ten biggest clones take up under 15%. Their antigens are not known. The material sequenced was cultured CD8+ T cells from PBMCs, taken from culture after CMV antigen stimulation. The source is a human donor in good health (CMV status not recorded). Some clones in this sample may be carry-over from other donors' samples. The CDR3 runs from the conserved cysteine through the conserved F or W. Each record gives: V gene, J gene, CDR3 protein.

V: TRBV19; J: TRBJ2-5; CDR3: CASTLGTPQETQYF
V: TRBV28; J: TRBJ2-1; CDR3: CASSLTHASGEGNEQFF
V: TRBV5-6; J: TRBJ2-2; CDR3: CASSLVLQGIGLPGELFF
V: TRBV7-9; J: TRBJ2-1; CDR3: CASSFGRHLNNEQFF
V: TRBV5-6; J: TRBJ1-1; CDR3: CASSHSGVLAEAFF
V: TRBV7-3; J: TRBJ1-5; CDR3: CASTSGGGGSNQPQHF
V: TRBV7-3; J: TRBJ2-2; CDR3: CASSLIGVGELFF
V: TRBV6-2/TRBV6-3; J: TRBJ2-3; CDR3: CASSYNPIRDYRSADTQYF
V: TRBV7-6; J: TRBJ2-1; CDR3: CASSLSFLYPSYNEQFF
V: TRBV15; J: TRBJ1-2; CDR3: CATSLARGGDYGYTF
V: TRBV7-6; J: TRBJ2-7; CDR3: CASSLPQGSIYEQYF
V: TRBV19; J: TRBJ1-5; CDR3: CASSLGDRASFYSNQPQHF
V: TRBV6-1; J: TRBJ2-7; CDR3: CASSQKAGNEQYF
V: TRBV12-5; J: TRBJ2-7; CDR3: CASGLPDSYEQYF
V: TRBV10-3; J: TRBJ2-2; CDR3: CAISESVGGRTGELFF
V: TRBV10-3; J: TRBJ1-1; CDR3: CAITVGDNTEAFF
V: TRBV11-2; J: TRBJ2-5; CDR3: CASSLYGGLSRETQYF
V: TRBV29-1; J: TRBJ2-3; CDR3: CSVVLTPVLAQYF
V: TRBV4-1; J: TRBJ2-1; CDR3: CASSQESGGANEQFF
V: TRBV4-1; J: TRBJ1-2; CDR3: CASSQPTGYRYTF
V: TRBV7-2; J: TRBJ2-1; CDR3: CASSLEGLAGFGEQFF
V: TRBV28; J: TRBJ2-3; CDR3: CASNEGGGGHDTQYF
V: TRBV14; J: TRBJ1-2; CDR3: CASSQYGKDSFYGYTF
V: TRBV6-1; J: TRBJ2-1; CDR3: CASSHTYAGGSYNEQFF
V: TRBV12-3/TRBV12-4; J: TRBJ2-3; CDR3: CASSRLAGGPVTDTQYF
V: TRBV20-1; J: TRBJ2-1; CDR3: CSTRDGGLGDNEQFF
V: TRBV5-8; J: TRBJ2-1; CDR3: CASSLSPRVFTYNEQFF
V: TRBV6-5; J: TRBJ1-1; CDR3: CASSYPGLNTEAFF
V: TRBV6-1; J: TRBJ2-2; CDR3: CASSEFSFTGELFF
V: TRBV7-6; J: TRBJ2-2; CDR3: CASSGGEGYTGELFF
V: TRBV6-6; J: TRBJ1-2; CDR3: CASSDNHYGYTF
V: TRBV14; J: TRBJ2-1; CDR3: CASSSLLAGGSHEQFF
V: TRBV12-5; J: TRBJ1-5; CDR3: CASGYGLVNQPQHF
V: TRBV6-2/TRBV6-3; J: TRBJ1-1; CDR3: CASITTGRAFF
V: TRBV9; J: TRBJ1-6; CDR3: CASSGRDRGLGDPLHF
V: TRBV5-1; J: TRBJ1-1; CDR3: CASSFFGVGTNTEAFF
V: TRBV7-2; J: TRBJ2-7; CDR3: CASSWGTSLPYEQYF
V: TRBV2; J: TRBJ2-5; CDR3: CASSARDREETQYF
V: TRBV6-2/TRBV6-3; J: TRBJ1-2; CDR3: CASSYDSGGARNTF
V: TRBV27; J: TRBJ1-2; CDR3: CASSWIGTGEHGYTF
V: TRBV15; J: TRBJ2-1; CDR3: CATSRAQLAWHEQFF
V: TRBV5-4; J: TRBJ2-7; CDR3: CASSFSLDGSYEQYF
V: TRBV7-8; J: TRBJ2-3; CDR3: CASSSLAGGATDTQYF
V: TRBV6-2/TRBV6-3; J: TRBJ2-2; CDR3: CASSYLDEGATGELFF
V: TRBV4-3; J: TRBJ1-4; CDR3: CASSQDGQHRNEKLFF
V: TRBV19; J: TRBJ1-1; CDR3: CASSIDGRTTEAFF
V: TRBV7-9; J: TRBJ2-3; CDR3: CASSPTSGGRTDTQYF
V: TRBV5-6; J: TRBJ1-4; CDR3: CASSLNEVREKLFF
V: TRBV12-3/TRBV12-4; J: TRBJ2-1; CDR3: CASSRPGNPYNEQFF
V: TRBV7-9; J: TRBJ1-5; CDR3: CASSEQGYQPQHF
V: TRBV9; J: TRBJ2-1; CDR3: CASSVVAGHNEQFF